This note documents a single T cell receptor beta chain sequence. Its antigen is unidentified. Regarding treatment: around 19 received Ad26.COV2.S at low or high dose, single or two shots; a few received placebo; per-sample allocation not given. Material that was analyzed had been drawn on day 63 after the first vaccine or placebo injection. The data stem from a study of Ad26.COV2.S vaccination and SARS-CoV-2 variants. Looking at the study overall: Each vaccinee took Ad26.COV2.S intramuscularly, once or twice 56 days apart.

Profiling relied on immunoSEQ multiplex PCR, and the TCRdb table lists in-frame clones only, not all of them. Among some 270,000 clones listed, around nine tenths were seen once. Germline CDR1 and CDR2: MRHNA and SNTAGT. Trimming cost V 6 bases and J 2 bases, with 17 bases left between them. The CDR3 contains 16 residues. Study-level points and caveats: It was reported that spike-specific CD8+ and CD4+ T cell responses were substantially broad after vaccination.

This specimen was peripheral blood, taken in a trial of Ad26.COV2.S vaccine versus placebo. The TCR was taken from a person between 18 and 59 years old who received the Ad26.COV2.S COVID-19 vaccine or a placebo. The V call is TRBV6-4, the J call TRBJ2-1; D not certain. The CDR3 loop reads CASSPTLVRPYNEQFF. As DNA, the CDR3 is TGTGCCAGCAGCCCCACACTGGTACGGCCCTACAATGAGCAGTTCTTC.